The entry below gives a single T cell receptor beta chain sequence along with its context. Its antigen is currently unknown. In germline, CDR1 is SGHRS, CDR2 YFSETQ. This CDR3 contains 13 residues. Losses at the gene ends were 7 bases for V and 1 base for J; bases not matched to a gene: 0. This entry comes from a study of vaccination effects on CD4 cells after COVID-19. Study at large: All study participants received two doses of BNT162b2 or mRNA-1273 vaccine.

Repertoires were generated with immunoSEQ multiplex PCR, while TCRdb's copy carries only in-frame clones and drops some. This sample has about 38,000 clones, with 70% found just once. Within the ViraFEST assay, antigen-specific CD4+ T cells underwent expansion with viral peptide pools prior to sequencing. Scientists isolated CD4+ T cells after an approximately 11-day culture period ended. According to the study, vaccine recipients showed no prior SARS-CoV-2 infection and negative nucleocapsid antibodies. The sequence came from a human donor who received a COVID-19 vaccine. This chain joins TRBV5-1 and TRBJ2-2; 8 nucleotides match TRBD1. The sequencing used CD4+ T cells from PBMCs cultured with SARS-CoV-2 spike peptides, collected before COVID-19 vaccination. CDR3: CASGQGNTGELFF. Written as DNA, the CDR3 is TGCGCCAGCGGACAGGGGAACACCGGGGAGCTGTTTTTT.